This TCR beta chain is from a study of shared clonotypes between healthy human individuals. CDR1 and CDR2 from the germline V gene are KGHSH and LQKENI. V lost 0 bases and J lost 5; bases outside the gene matches: 6. The CDR3 spans 15 residues. Study-wide points: Sequencing depth was predicted to influence how clonotypes are shared among donors.

Turning to this clone: Antigen: not known. Additional DNA sequences in this sample encode the identical CDR3.

Sequenced by immunoSEQ multiplex PCR; TCRdb stores in-frame clones only, minus some. The repertoire holds roughly 2.5 million clones, with more than 90% as singletons. This chain joins TRBV18 and TRBJ1-1; TRBD1 matches 7 bases. Sequencing was carried out using naive CD4+ T cells sorted from blood. Subset noted: CD45RA+ positively selected. This receptor was taken from a man between 18 and 35 years old in good health. The DNA for the CDR3 is TGTGCCAGCTCACCACCCGCAGGGGGGAGGACTGAAGCTTTCTTT. It encodes CASSPPAGGRTEAFF.